A single sample is the source of the 28 T cell receptor beta chains below, sequenced in a study of graft-versus-host responses after intestinal transplantation. No antigen has been assigned to these receptors. Libraries were prepared by immunoSEQ multiplex PCR; TCRdb keeps only in-frame clonotypes and omits some of them. The table lists about 64,000 clones, 90% of them singletons. Material: unstimulated CD8+ T cells sorted from spleen or lymph node cells, obtained before transplant. Receptors were obtained from a human donor who was the organ donor for an intestinal transplant.

This rearrangement joins TRBV4-3 to TRBJ2-3, with 8 positions matching TRBD2. The CDR3 is 18 residues long. Unmatched junction bases numbered 11, after V lost 3 bases and J lost 0 bases. The germline CDR1 and CDR2 sequences are LGHNA and YSLEER. CDR3: CASSHEPGGTLSTDTQYF. The CDR3 DNA follows: TGCGCCAGCAGCCACGAACCGGGAGGGACACTTAGCACAGATACGCAGTATTTT.

This rearrangement joins TRBV29-1 to TRBJ1-1; 7 bases match TRBD1. Per the germline V gene, CDR1 is SQVTM and CDR2 is ANQGSEA. There are 13 residues in the CDR3. V trimming: 3 bases; J trimming: 5 bases; junction bases outside the gene matches: 6. CDR3 in DNA: TGCAGCGTTGATAGGGGGCAGTGGACTGAAGCTTTCTTT. Amino acid sequence: CSVDRGQWTEAFF.

This chain uses TRBV4-2 with TRBJ2-5; 11 bases fit TRBD2. Germline lookup yields CDR1 LGHNA and CDR2 YNFKEQ. The CDR3 is 17 amino acids. V gave up 0 bases and J gave up 0 bases; unmatched junction bases: 3. As DNA, the CDR3 is TGTGCCAGCAGCCAAGAACTAGCGGGGGTATACCAAGAGACCCAGTACTTC. It yields the protein CASSQELAGVYQETQYF.

This chain joins TRBV30 and TRBJ1-5, with 7 bases identical to TRBD1. There are 13 residues in the CDR3. The germline V gene encodes CDR1 GTSNPN and CDR2 SVGIG (reference sequence). The ends lost 0 bases at V and 5 bases at J; junction bases unmatched: 1. The CDR3 DNA reads TGTGCCTGGAGTGTACAGGGGCATCAGCCCCAGCATTTT. It specifies CAWSVQGHQPQHF.

The V call is TRBV27, the J call TRBJ2-3; 11 bases are a match to TRBD2. CDR3 length equals 16 residues. Trimming removed 4 bases from V and 2 bases from J; junction bases left unmatched: 5. CDR1 is MNHEY, CDR2 SMNVEV, per germline (reference sequence). CDR3 protein: CASSYGLAGITDTQYF. As DNA, the CDR3 is TGTGCCAGCAGTTACGGACTAGCGGGTATCACAGATACGCAGTATTTT.

The CDR3 coding sequence is TGCGCCAGCAGCCCAGAATCTAGCGGGAGTCCCTACGAGCAGTACTTC. Residues: CASSPESSGSPYEQYF. V gene TRBV5-1 combines with J gene TRBJ2-7, with 10 bases that match TRBD2. V was clipped by 4 bases and J by 2 bases; unmatched bases: 9. The germline CDR1 and CDR2 sequences are SGHRS and YFSETQ. The CDR3 sequence is 16 residues long. The full variable domain, in which reference TRBV5-1 and TRBJ2-7 provide the parts outside the CDR3, is KAGVTQTPRYLIKTRGQQVTLSCSPISGHRSVSWYQQTPGQGLQFLFEYFSETQRNKGNFPGRFSGRQFSNSRSEMNVSTLELGDSALYLCASSPESSGSPYEQYFGPGTRLTVT.

The chain has TRBV6-5 and TRBJ2-3, with 9 nucleotides matching TRBD1. From germline, CDR1 is MNHEY and CDR2 SVGAGI. The CDR3 spans 15 residues. V lost 6 bases and J lost 3; bases outside the gene matches: 7. The CDR3 bases are TGTGCCAGCAGAAGTGGACAGGGGCGTACAGATACGCAGTATTTT. It is translated as CASRSGQGRTDTQYF.

The CDR3 loop is CASSPGRSGANVLTF. For the CDR3, the DNA is TGCGCCAGCAGCCCTGGCAGATCTGGGGCCAACGTCCTGACTTTC. The J gene is TRBJ2-6, the V gene TRBV4-3; unclear D gene. The CDR3 consists of 15 residues. Looked up from germline, CDR1 is LGHNA and CDR2 is YSLEER. V was pared by 4 bases and J by 1 base, with 8 bases between.

The rearrangement joins TRBV28 to TRBJ2-5; TRBD1 matches 9 bases. There are 14 residues in the CDR3. The V gene's germline CDR1 is MDHEN and CDR2 SYDVKM. The V gene end was trimmed by 6 bases and the J gene end by 2 bases; junction bases not matched to a gene: 4. The chain's CDR3 is CASRDDRGQETQYF. In DNA form, the CDR3 reads TGTGCCAGCAGGGACGACAGGGGGCAAGAGACCCAGTACTTC.

This chain joins TRBV2 and TRBJ2-7; 7 bases align to TRBD2. The trim removed 4 bases at V and 5 bases at J, leaving 11 bases unmatched. From germline, CDR1 is SNHLY and CDR2 FYNNEI. The CDR3 totals 15 residues. The CDR3 nucleotides read TGTGCCAGCAGTGGGGGGTGGGAGGGCCGGGACGAGCAGTACTTC. This encodes CASSGGWEGRDEQYF.

CDR3 loop: CASSLVGGLGTDTQYF. Written as DNA, the CDR3 is TGCGCCAGCAGCTTGGTAGGGGGTTTAGGGACAGATACGCAGTATTTT. The rearrangement uses TRBV5-1 and TRBJ2-3, with TRBD1 as a possible D gene (6 bases). CDR1 is SGHRS and CDR2 is YFSETQ in the germline V gene. V lost 0 bases, J lost 3 bases, and 14 bases lay in between. The CDR3 extends over 16 amino acids.

The rearrangement joins TRBV5-8 to TRBJ2-3; the D gene is possibly TRBD1 (6 bases). This CDR3 has 15 amino acids. Germline CDR1 reads SGHTS; CDR2 reads YDEGEE. Trimming cost V 0 bases and J 3 bases, with 11 bases left between them. The CDR3 region is CASSLAPDRTDTQYF. For the CDR3, the DNA is TGTGCCAGCAGCTTGGCACCTGACAGGACAGATACGCAGTATTTT.

The DNA of the CDR3 is TGTGCCTGGAGCCCGAATTACAGGGTTTTGCAGCCCCAGCATTTT. This codes for CAWSPNYRVLQPQHF. The chain carries TRBV30 and TRBJ1-5; a possible D gene is TRBD1 (6 bases). CDR1 and CDR2 (germline): GTSNPN, SVGIG (reference sequence). V dropped 3 bases and J dropped 7 bases, with 19 bases sitting between them. The CDR3 extends over 15 amino acids. The full variable domain, with the rest looked up from reference TRBV30 and TRBJ1-5, is SQTIHQWPATLVQPVGSPLSLECTVEGTSNPNLYWYRQAAGRGLQLLFYSVGIGQISSEVPQNLSASRPQDRQFILSSKKLLLSDSGFYLCAWSPNYRVLQPQHFGDGTRLSIL.

The chain is built from TRBV30 and TRBJ2-1; tentative D call: TRBD2 (6 bases). V shed 4 bases and J shed 8 bases, with 24 bases lying between them. CDR1 GTSNPN and CDR2 SVGIG come from the germline V gene (reference sequence). The CDR3 loop spans 16 amino acids. CDR3 in DNA: TGTGCCTGGACGATCGGGGACTCCTCGTGGGTTGATGAGCAGTTCTTC. This encodes CAWTIGDSSWVDEQFF.

V and J are TRBV28 and TRBJ1-5; D is perhaps TRBD1 (5 bases). V shed 2 bases and J shed 0 bases, with 14 bases lying between them. The length of the CDR3 is 17 residues. The germline CDR1 and CDR2 sequences are MDHEN and SYDVKM. The CDR3, as DNA: TGTGCCAGCAGTTTAGGGGCGGAGTTTTATAGCAATCAGCCCCAGCATTTT. It yields the protein CASSLGAEFYSNQPQHF.

This sequence joins TRBV9 and TRBJ2-7; 10 nucleotides match TRBD1. Germline CDR1 and CDR2: SGDLS and YYNGEE. V trimming: 4 bases; J trimming: 2 bases; junction bases outside the gene matches: 9. The CDR3 length is 16 residues. This chain's CDR3 is CASSSGGQGKTYEQYF. In DNA, the CDR3 is TGTGCCAGCAGCTCGGGGGGACAGGGGAAAACCTACGAGCAGTACTTC. Looking up the rest from reference TRBV9 and TRBJ2-7 gives the full variable domain: DSGVTQTPKHLITATGQRVTLRCSPRSGDLSVYWYQQSLDQGLQFLIQYYNGEERAKGNILERFSAQQFPDLHSELNLSSLELGDSALYFCASSSGGQGKTYEQYFGPGTRLTVT.

The CDR3: CASSQVFVETSGSMYEQYF. The CDR3 region has the DNA TGCGCCAGCAGCCAAGTTTTCGTCGAGACTAGCGGGAGTATGTACGAGCAGTACTTC. This chain connects TRBV4-3 to TRBJ2-5; 12 nucleotides line up with TRBD2. The better agreement between TRBJ2-7 and the DNA end casts doubt on the J call. There are 19 residues in the CDR3. The germline V gene has CDR1 LGHNA and CDR2 YSLEER.

This sequence joins TRBV7-3 and TRBJ1-1, with 9 bases that match TRBD1. This CDR3 is 17 amino acids long. In germline, CDR1 is SGHTA, CDR2 FQGTGA. V lost 1 base, J lost 0 bases, and 6 bases stayed unmatched. The CDR3 protein is CASSLSGTGLMNTEAFF. The CDR3 coding sequence is TGTGCCAGCAGCTTAAGCGGGACAGGGTTGATGAACACTGAAGCTTTCTTT.

This clone occurred once. This chain joins TRBV7-8 and TRBJ2-2; the D gene is possibly TRBD2 (7 bases). Germline V CDR1 and CDR2: SGHVS, FQNEAQ. The CDR3 is 15 amino acids. V was shortened by 1 base and J by 3 bases, with 9 bases between the two germline ends. CDR3 loop: CASSLEGGDTGELFF. The CDR3 DNA sequence: TGTGCCAGCAGCTTAGAAGGGGGGGACACCGGGGAGCTGTTTTTT.

The rearrangement links TRBV9 to TRBJ1-4; D is unclear. V dropped 0 bases and J dropped 0 bases, with 6 bases sitting between them. Germline V CDR1 and CDR2: SGDLS, YYNGEE. This CDR3 has 15 amino acids. CDR3 loop: CASSVESTTNEKLFF. In nucleotides, the CDR3 is TGTGCCAGCAGCGTAGAGAGTACAACTAATGAAAAACTGTTTTTT.

The rearrangement uses TRBV11-2 and TRBJ2-7; 8 bases match TRBD1. This CDR3 is 13 amino acids long. Germline V gene data show CDR1 as SGHAT and CDR2 as FQNNGV. Trimming removed 6 bases from V and 2 bases from J; junction bases left unmatched: 3. The CDR3 sequence: CASSWGQAYEQYF. The CDR3 DNA reads as TGTGCCAGCAGTTGGGGACAGGCCTACGAGCAGTACTTC.

The J gene is TRBJ2-3, the V gene TRBV28; 7 bases match TRBD1. The CDR3 loop spans 15 amino acids. Unmatched junction bases numbered 5, after V lost 5 bases and J lost 0 bases. Germline V lookup: CDR1 MDHEN, CDR2 SYDVKM. CDR3: CASSDRAPSTDTQYF. The CDR3 nucleotides are TGTGCCAGCAGTGACAGGGCCCCTAGCACAGATACGCAGTATTTT.

Notes on this clone: Other DNA sequences from this sample encode an identical CDR3 as well. The chain combines TRBV4-1 with TRBJ2-7; 8 positions agree with TRBD2. Trimming removed 3 bases from V and 5 bases from J; junction bases left unmatched: 9. This CDR3 contains 15 residues. Germline V gives CDR1 MGHRA, CDR2 YSYEKL. The chain's CDR3 is CASSQGSGTPNEQYF. In DNA, the CDR3 is TGCGCCAGCAGCCAGGGTAGCGGGACTCCTAACGAGCAGTACTTC.

The rearrangement joins TRBV5-3 to TRBJ2-7, with TRBD2 matching 11 bases. TRBV5-3 qualifies as an ORF whose function is uncertain. The CDR3 is 18 amino acids. The J segment lost 0 bases and the V segment lost 5 bases, leaving 13 bases of the junction unmatched. Written as DNA, the CDR3 is TGTGCCAGAAGTTGCTCGACTAGCGGGATAGAGTTCTCCTACGAGCAGTACTTC. This translates into CARSCSTSGIEFSYEQYF.

This chain uses TRBV9 with TRBJ2-1, with 10 positions matching TRBD2. Germline loops: CDR1 SGDLS, CDR2 YYNGEE. With 0 bases clipped from V and 10 bases from J, the junction kept 10 bases outside the gene matches. The CDR3 totals 16 residues. CDR3: CASSVGPSGRSGEQFF. The CDR3 nucleotides read TGTGCCAGCAGCGTAGGTCCTAGCGGGAGATCTGGGGAGCAGTTCTTC.

The chain combines TRBV2 with TRBJ2-7; 9 nucleotides align to TRBD1. This CDR3 comprises 16 residues. Germline V lookup: CDR1 SNHLY, CDR2 FYNNEI. Trimming cost V 6 bases and J 5 bases; bases outside gene matches: 14. In nucleotides, the CDR3 is TGTGCCAGCAGCCCCCCCGGGACAGGGTCGGAGGACGAGCAGTACTTC. Translation: CASSPPGTGSEDEQYF.

The table lists this clone with a few counts. The genes are TRBV7-9 and TRBJ2-1, with D tentatively TRBD1 (5 bases). The CDR3 is 17 residues long. Looked up from germline, CDR1 is SEHNR and CDR2 is FQNEAQ (reference sequence). Trimming stripped 0 bases from V and 5 bases from J, with 17 bases between. CDR3 in amino acids: CASSLAGPNEVNNEQFF. CDR3 DNA sequence: TGTGCCAGCAGCTTAGCGGGGCCTAACGAGGTGAACAATGAGCAGTTCTTC.

This chain uses TRBV15 with TRBJ2-2; D is possibly TRBD2 (6 bases). This CDR3 comprises 20 residues. Germline-derived CDR1 and CDR2 are LNHNV and YYDKDF (reference sequence). V lost 3 bases and J 0 bases, leaving 23 bases between the germline ends. The CDR3 DNA is TGTGCCACCAGCAGTTTGGCACCATGGGCATGGGGGGCGAACACCGGGGAGCTGTTTTTT. Amino acid sequence: CATSSLAPWAWGANTGELFF.